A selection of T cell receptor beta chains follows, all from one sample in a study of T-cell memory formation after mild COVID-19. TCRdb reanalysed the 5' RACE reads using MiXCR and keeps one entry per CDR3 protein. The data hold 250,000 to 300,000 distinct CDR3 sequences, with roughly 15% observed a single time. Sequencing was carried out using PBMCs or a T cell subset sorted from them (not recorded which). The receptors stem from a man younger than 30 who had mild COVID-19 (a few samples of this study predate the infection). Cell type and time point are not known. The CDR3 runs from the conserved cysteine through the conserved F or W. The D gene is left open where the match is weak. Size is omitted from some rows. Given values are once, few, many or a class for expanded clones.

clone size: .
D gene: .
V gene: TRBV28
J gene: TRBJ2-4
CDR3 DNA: TGTGCCAGCAACCCTCAGGGGGGGGGGAACATTCAGTACTTC
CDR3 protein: CASNPQGGGNIQYF

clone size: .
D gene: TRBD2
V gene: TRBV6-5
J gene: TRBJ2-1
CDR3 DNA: TGTGCCAGCAGTTACACTAGCGGGGGGTACGATGAGCAGTTCTTC
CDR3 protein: CASSYTSGGYDEQFF

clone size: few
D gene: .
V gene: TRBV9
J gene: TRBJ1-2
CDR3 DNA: TGTGCCAGCAGCGCATATGCCGAGGGGACCTCCTATGGCTACACCTTC
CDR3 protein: CASSAYAEGTSYGYTF

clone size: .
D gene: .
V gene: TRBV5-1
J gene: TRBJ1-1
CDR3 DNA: TGCGCCAGCAGGGCAGTGAACACTGAAGCTTTCTTT
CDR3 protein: CASRAVNTEAFF

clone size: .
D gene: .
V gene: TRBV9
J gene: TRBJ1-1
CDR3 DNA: TGTGCCAGCAGCGTAGTTGCCAGAAACACTGAAGCTTTCTTT
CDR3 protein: CASSVVARNTEAFF

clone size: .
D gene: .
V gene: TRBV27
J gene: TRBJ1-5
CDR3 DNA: TGTGCCAGCAGTTTAGCAGGGGCCAATCAGCCCCAGCATTTT
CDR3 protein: CASSLAGANQPQHF

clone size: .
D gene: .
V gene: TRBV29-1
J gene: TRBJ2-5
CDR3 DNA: TGCAGCGTTGAAGATCGAGGGACCCAGTACTTC
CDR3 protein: CSVEDRGTQYF

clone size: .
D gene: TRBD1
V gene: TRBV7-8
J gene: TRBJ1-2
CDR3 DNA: TGTGCCAGCAGCTGGGACAGGGCTAACTATGGCTACACCTTC
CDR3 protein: CASSWDRANYGYTF

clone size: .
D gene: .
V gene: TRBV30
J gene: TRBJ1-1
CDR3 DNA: TGTGCCTGGCGACGCGACGTCCAGGGGTTGGGCATGAACACTGAAGCTTTCTTT
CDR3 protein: CAWRRDVQGLGMNTEAFF

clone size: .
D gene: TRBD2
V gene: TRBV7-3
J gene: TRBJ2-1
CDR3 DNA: TGTGCCAGCAGTTGGACTAGCGGGGGGGCTTATGAGCAGTTCTTC
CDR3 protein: CASSWTSGGAYEQFF

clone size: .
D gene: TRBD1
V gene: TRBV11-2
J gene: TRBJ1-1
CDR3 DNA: TGTGCCAGCAGCTTAAGTAAGACAGGGGGCACTGAAGCTTTCTTT
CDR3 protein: CASSLSKTGGTEAFF

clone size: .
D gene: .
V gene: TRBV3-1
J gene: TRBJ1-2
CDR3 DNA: TGTGCCAGCAGCCAAGCAGGGGAAGGCTACACCTTC
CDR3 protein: CASSQAGEGYTF

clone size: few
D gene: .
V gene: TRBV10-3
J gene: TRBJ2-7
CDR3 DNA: TGTGCCATCAGTGAGTCGAGAGCGCGGTCTATCGACGAGCAGTACTTC
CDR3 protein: CAISESRARSIDEQYF

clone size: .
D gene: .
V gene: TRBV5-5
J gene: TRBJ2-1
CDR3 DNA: TGTGCCAGCAGCCCCCCCGAAAAAAGGTTGAAGTTCTTC
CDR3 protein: CASSPPEKRLKFF

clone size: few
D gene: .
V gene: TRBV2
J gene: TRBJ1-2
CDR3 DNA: TGTGCCAGCAGTCCCCTTGGTGGGACCAAAGCTAACTATGGCTACACCTTC
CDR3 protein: CASSPLGGTKANYGYTF

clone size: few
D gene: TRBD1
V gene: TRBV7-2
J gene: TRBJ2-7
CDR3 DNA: TGTGCCAGCAGCTTAGTCTGGGCGGGACAGGGGGCCTACGAGCAGTACTTC
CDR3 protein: CASSLVWAGQGAYEQYF

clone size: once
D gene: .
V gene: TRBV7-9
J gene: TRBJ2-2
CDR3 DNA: TGTGCCAGCAGCTCCACCGGGGCTTCGACCGGGGAGCTGTTTTTT
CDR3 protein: CASSSTGASTGELFF

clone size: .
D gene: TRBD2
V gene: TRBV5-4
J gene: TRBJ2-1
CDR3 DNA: TGTGCCAGCAGCTCCCGGACTAGCGGGGGGGCAAACAATGAGCAGTTCTTC
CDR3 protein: CASSSRTSGGANNEQFF

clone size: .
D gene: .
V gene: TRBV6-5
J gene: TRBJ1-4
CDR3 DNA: TGTGCCAGTCGGGTGGGGGGCGCAGGTGAAAAACTGTTTTTT
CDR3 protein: CASRVGGAGEKLFF

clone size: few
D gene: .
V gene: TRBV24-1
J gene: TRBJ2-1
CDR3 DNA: TGTGCCACCAGTGCCCCGGGCAGTCTCAACAATGAGCAGTTCTTC
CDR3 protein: CATSAPGSLNNEQFF

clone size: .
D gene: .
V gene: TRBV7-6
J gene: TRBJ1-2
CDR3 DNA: TGTGCCAGCAGCTTAGACAGAAATGGGGGCTACACCTTC
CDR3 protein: CASSLDRNGGYTF

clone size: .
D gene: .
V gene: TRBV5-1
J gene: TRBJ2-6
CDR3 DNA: TGCGCCAGCAGCCTGAATACAGCCTCTGGGGCCAACGTCCTGACTTTC
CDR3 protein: CASSLNTASGANVLTF

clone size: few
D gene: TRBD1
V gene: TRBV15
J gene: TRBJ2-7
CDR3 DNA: TGTGCCACCAGCATGCGTAGGGGACAGAGCTACGAGCAGTACTTC
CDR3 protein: CATSMRRGQSYEQYF

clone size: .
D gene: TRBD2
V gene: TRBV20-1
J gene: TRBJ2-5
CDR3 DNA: TGCAGTGTTCAAGCGGGGGTTGAGACCCAGTACTTC
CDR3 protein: CSVQAGVETQYF

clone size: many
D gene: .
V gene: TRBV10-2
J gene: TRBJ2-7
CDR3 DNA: TGCGCCAGCACCGGGGACCCCGGGTACGAGCAGTACTTC
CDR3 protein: CASTGDPGYEQYF

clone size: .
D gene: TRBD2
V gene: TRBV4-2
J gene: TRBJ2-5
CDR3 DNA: TGTGCCAGCAGCCGCCTAGGGACTAGCGGGGGTTCAGAGACCCAGTACTTC
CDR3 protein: CASSRLGTSGGSETQYF

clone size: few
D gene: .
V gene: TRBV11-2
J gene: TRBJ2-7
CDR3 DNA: TGTGCCAGCAGCCGAGACAGCCCCAGGATCTACGAGCAGTACTTC
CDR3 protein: CASSRDSPRIYEQYF

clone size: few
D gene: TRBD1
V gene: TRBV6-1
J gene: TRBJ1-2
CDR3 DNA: TGTGCCAGCAGTGAAGATAGGACAGGGTACTATGGCTACACCTTC
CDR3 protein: CASSEDRTGYYGYTF